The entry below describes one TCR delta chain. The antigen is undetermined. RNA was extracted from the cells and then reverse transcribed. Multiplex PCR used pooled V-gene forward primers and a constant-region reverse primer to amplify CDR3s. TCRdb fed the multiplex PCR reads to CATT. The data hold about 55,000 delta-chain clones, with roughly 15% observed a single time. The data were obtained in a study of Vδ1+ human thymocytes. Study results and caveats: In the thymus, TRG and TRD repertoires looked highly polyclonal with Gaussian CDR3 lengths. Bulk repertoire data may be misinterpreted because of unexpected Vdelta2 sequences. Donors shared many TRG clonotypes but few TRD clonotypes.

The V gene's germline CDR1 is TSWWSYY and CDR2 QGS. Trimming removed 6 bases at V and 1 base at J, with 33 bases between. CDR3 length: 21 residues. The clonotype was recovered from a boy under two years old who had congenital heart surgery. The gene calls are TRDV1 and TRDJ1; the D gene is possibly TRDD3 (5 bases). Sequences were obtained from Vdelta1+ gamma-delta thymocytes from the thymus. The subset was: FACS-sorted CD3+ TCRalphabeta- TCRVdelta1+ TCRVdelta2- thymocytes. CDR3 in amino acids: CALGLTKPPFHTNQATDKLIF. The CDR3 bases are TGTGCTCTTGGCTTAACTAAACCTCCATTCCATACGAACCAGGCCACCGATAAACTCATCTTT.